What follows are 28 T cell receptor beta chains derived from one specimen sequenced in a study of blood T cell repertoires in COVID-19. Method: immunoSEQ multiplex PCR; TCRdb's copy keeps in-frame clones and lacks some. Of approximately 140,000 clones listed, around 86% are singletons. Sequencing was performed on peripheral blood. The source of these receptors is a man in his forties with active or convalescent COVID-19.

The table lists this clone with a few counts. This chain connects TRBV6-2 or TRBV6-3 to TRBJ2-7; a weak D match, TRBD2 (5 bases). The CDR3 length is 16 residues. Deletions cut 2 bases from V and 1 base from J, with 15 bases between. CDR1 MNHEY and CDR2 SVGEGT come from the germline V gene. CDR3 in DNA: TGTGCCAGCAGTTACCGTACGGGATCCGGGTCCTACGAGCAGTACTTC. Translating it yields CASSYRTGSGSYEQYF.

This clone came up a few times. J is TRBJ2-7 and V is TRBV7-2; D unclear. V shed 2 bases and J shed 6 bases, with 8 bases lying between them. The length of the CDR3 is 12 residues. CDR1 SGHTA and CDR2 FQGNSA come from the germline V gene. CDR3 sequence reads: CASSLQRTEQYF. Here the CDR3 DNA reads TGTGCCAGCAGCTTACAGCGAACCGAGCAGTACTTC.

CDR3 sequence (DNA): TGTGCCAGCATGAAACAGGGGGCTGGGACTGAAGCTTTCTTT. Amino acids: CASMKQGAGTEAFF. The gene calls are TRBV16 and TRBJ1-1; 9 bases are a match to TRBD1. CDR1 KGHSY and CDR2 FQNENV come from the germline V gene. V was pared by 7 bases and J by 5 bases, with 8 bases of the junction left unmatched. The CDR3 has 14 residues. The full variable domain, with the rest looked up from reference TRBV16 and TRBJ1-1, is GEEVAQTPKHLVRGEGQKAKLYCAPIKGHSYVFWYQQVLKNEFKFLISFQNENVFDETGMPKERFSAKCLPNSPCSLEIQATKLEDSAVYFCASMKQGAGTEAFFGQGTRLTVV.

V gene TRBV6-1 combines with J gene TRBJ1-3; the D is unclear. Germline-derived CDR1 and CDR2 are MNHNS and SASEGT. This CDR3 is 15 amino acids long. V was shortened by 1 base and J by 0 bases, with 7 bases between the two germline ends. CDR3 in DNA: TGTGCCAGCAGTGAAGGGGCGAGCTCTGGAAACACCATATATTTT. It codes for CASSEGASSGNTIYF.

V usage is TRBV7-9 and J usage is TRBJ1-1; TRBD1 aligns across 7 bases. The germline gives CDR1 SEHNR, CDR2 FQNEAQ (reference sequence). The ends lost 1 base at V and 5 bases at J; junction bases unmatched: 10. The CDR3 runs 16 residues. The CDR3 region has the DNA TGTGCCAGCAGCTTAGGTCTAGGGGGCGGTGGAACTGAAGCTTTCTTT. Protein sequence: CASSLGLGGGGTEAFF.

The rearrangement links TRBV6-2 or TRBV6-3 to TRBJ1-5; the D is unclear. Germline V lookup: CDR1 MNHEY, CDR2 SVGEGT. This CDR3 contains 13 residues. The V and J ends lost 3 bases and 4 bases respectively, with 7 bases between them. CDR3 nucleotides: TGTGCCAGCAGTTATATCCTTAATCAGCCCCAGCATTTT. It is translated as CASSYILNQPQHF.

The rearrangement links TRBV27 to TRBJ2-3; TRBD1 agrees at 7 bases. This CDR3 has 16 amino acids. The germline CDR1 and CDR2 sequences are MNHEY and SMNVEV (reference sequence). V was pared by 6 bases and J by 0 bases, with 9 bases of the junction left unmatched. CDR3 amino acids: CASSNRGSSSTDTQYF. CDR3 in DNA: TGTGCCAGCAGCAACAGGGGTAGCTCTAGCACAGATACGCAGTATTTT.

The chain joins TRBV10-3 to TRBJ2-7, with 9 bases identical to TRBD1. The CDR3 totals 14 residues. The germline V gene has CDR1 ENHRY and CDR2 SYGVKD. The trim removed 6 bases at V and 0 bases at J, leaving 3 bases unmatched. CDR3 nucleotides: TGTGCCATCAGGGAGACAGGGGGCTCCTACGAGCAGTACTTC. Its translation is CAIRETGGSYEQYF.

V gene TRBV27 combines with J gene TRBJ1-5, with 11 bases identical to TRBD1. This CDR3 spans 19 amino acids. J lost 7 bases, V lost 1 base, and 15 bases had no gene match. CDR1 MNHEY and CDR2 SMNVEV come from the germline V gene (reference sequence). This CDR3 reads CASSLYGLWTGGKGQPQHF. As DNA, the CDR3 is TGTGCCAGCAGTTTATATGGCCTCTGGACAGGGGGCAAAGGGCAGCCCCAGCATTTT.

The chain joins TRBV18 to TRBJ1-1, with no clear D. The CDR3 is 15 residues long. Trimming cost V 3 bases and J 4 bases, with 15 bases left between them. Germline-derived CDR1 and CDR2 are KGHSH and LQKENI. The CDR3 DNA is TGTGCCAGCTCACCCTCCTCAGGAGGAAGCACTGAAGCTTTCTTT. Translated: CASSPSSGGSTEAFF.

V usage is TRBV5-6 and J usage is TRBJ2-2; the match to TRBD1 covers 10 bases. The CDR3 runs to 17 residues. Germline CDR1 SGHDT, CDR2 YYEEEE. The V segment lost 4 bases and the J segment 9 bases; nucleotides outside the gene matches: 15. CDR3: CASSAYTTGQGFRELFF. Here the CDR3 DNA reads TGTGCCAGCAGCGCATACACCACGGGACAGGGGTTCCGGGAGCTGTTTTTT.

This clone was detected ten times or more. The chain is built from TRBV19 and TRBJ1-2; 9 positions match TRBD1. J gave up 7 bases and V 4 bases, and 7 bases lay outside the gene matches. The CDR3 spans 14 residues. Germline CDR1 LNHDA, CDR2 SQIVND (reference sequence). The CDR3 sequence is CASSKTGQGGGYTF. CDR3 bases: TGTGCCAGTAGTAAGACGGGACAGGGAGGTGGCTACACCTTC.

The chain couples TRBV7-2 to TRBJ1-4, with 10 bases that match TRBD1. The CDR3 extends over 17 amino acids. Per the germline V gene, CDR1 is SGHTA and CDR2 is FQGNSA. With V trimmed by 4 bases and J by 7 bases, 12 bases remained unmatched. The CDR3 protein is CASSSGQGPFGGEKLFF. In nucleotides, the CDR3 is TGTGCCAGCAGCTCGGGACAGGGGCCCTTTGGGGGTGAAAAACTGTTTTTT.

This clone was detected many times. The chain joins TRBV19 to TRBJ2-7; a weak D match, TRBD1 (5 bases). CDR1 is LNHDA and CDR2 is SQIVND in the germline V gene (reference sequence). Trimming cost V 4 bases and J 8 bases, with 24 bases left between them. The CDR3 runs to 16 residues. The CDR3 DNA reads TGTGCCAGTAGTAACATAGACCCGGGCGACAGTTCTCAGCAGTACTTC. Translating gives CASSNIDPGDSSQQYF.

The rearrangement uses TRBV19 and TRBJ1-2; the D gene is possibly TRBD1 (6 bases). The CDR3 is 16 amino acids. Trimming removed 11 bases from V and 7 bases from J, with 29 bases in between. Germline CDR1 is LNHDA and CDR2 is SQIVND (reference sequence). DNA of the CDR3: TGTGCCCGCAACCCTTCGACAGGATGCTCTGTTGGTGGCTACACCTTC. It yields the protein CARNPSTGCSVGGYTF.

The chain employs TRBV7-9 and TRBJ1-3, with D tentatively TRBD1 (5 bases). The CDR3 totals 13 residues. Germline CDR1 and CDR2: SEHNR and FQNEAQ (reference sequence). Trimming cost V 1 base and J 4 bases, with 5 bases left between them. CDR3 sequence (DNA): TGTGCCAGCAGCTTAGAGGGGGGAAACACCATATATTTT. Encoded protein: CASSLEGGNTIYF. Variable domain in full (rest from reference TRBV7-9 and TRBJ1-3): DTGVSQNPRHKITKRGQNVTFRCDPISEHNRLYWYRQTLGQGPEFLTYFQNEAQLEKSRLLSDRFSAERPKGSFSTLEIQRTEQGDSAMYLCASSLEGGNTIYFGEGSWLTVV.

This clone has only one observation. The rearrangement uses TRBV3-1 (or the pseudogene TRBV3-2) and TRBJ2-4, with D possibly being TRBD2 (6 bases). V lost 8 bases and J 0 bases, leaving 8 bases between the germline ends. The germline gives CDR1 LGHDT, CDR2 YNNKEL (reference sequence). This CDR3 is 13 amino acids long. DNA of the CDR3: TGTGCCAGCCTGCGGGGAGCCAAAAACATTCAGTACTTC. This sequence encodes CASLRGAKNIQYF.

CDR3 in amino acids: CASRSQGALLEKLFF. As DNA, the CDR3 is TGTGCCAGCAGGTCCCAGGGGGCCTTGTTAGAAAAACTGTTTTTT. The chain employs TRBV2 and TRBJ1-4, with TRBD1 matching 8 bases. V trimming: 6 bases; J trimming: 8 bases; junction bases outside the gene matches: 11. The germline V gene encodes CDR1 SNHLY and CDR2 FYNNEI. The CDR3 runs to 15 residues. The variable domain in full, with the rest retrieved from reference TRBV2 and TRBJ1-4, is EPEVTQTPSHQVTQMGQEVILRCVPISNHLYFYWYRQILGQKVEFLVSFYNNEISEKSEIFDDQFSVERPDGSNFTLKIRSTKLEDSAMYFCASRSQGALLEKLFFGSGTQLSVL.

This chain's CDR3 is CASSYKGDGYTF. CDR3 coding DNA: TGTGCCAGCAGTTACAAAGGGGATGGCTACACCTTC. V gene TRBV6-5 combines with J gene TRBJ1-2; a weak D match, TRBD1 (5 bases). Germline V gives CDR1 MNHEY, CDR2 SVGAGI. V was cut by 2 bases and J by 6 bases, with 7 bases left in between. The CDR3 is made up of 12 amino acids.

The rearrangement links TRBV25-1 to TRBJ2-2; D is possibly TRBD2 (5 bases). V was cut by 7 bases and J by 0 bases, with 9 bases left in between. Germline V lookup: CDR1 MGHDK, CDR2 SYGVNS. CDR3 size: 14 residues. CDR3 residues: CASTRGTNTGELFF. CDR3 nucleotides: TGTGCCAGCACCCGAGGGACGAACACCGGGGAGCTGTTTTTT.

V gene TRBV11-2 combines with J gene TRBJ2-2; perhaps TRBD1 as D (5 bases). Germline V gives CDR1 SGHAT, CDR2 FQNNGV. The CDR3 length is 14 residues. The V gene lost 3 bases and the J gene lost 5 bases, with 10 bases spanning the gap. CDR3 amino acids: CASSFWTRTGELFF. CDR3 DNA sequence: TGTGCCAGCAGCTTCTGGACACGGACCGGGGAGCTGTTTTTT.

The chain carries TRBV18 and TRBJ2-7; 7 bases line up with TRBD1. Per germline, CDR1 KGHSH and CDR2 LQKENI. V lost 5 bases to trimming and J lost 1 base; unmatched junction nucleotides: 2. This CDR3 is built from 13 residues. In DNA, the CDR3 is TGTGCCAGCTCAGGGGGACAGTCCTACGAGCAGTACTTC. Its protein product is CASSGGQSYEQYF. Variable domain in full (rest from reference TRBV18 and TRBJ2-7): NAGVMQNPRHLVRRRGQEARLRCSPMKGHSHVYWYRQLPEEGLKFMVYLQKENIIDESGMPKERFSAEFPKEGPSILRIQQVVRGDSAAYFCASSGGQSYEQYFGPGTRLTVT.

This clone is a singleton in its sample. The CDR3 DNA reads as TGTGCCAGCAGCCAAAGGATAGAGACAAGTGAGCAGTACTTC. It translates to CASSQRIETSEQYF. The rearrangement links TRBV3-1 (or the pseudogene TRBV3-2) to TRBJ2-7; no clear D gene. The ends were cut back, 2 bases at V and 7 bases at J, with 15 bases in the middle. Germline CDR1 LGHDT, CDR2 YNNKEL (reference sequence). This CDR3 comprises 14 residues.

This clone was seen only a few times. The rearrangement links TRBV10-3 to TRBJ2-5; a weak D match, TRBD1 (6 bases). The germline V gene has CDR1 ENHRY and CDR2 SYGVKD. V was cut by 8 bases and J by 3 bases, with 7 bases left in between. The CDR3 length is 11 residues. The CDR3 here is CAIHREETQYF. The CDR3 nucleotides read TGTGCCATCCACAGGGAAGAGACCCAGTACTTC.

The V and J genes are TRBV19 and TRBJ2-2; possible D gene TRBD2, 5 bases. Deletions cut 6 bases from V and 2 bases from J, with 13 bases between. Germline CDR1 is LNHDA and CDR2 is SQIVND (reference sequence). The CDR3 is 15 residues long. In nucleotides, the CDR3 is TGTGCCAGTAGACCGGGAAGCAAAAACACCGGGGAGCTGTTTTTT. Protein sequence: CASRPGSKNTGELFF.

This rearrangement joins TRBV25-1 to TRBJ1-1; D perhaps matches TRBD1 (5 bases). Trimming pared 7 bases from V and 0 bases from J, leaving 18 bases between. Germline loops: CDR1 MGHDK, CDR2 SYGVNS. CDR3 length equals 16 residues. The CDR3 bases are TGTGCCAGCACCGGGGGGGGAGGGGAAATGAACACTGAAGCTTTCTTT. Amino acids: CASTGGGGEMNTEAFF. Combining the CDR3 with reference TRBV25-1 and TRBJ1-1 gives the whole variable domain EADIYQTPRYLVIGTGKKITLECSQTMGHDKMYWYQQDPGMELHLIHYSYGVNSTEKGDLSSESTVSRIRTEHFPLTLESARPSHTSQYLCASTGGGGEMNTEAFFGQGTRLTVV.

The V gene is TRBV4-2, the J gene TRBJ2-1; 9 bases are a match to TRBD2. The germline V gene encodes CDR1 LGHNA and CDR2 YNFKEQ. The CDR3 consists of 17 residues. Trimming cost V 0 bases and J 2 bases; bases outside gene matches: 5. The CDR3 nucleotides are TGTGCCAGCAGCCAAGAAGGCGGGGGGGCCCCCTACAATGAGCAGTTCTTC. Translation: CASSQEGGGAPYNEQFF.

CDR3 in amino acids: CASSWGQGETQYF. CDR3 nucleotide sequence: TGTGCCAGCAGTTGGGGACAGGGGGAGACCCAGTACTTC. The chain joins TRBV12-3 or TRBV12-4 to TRBJ2-5; 10 bases are shared with TRBD1. The CDR3 is 13 residues long. Losses at the gene ends were 4 bases for V and 5 bases for J; bases not matched to a gene: 1.